This T cell receptor beta chain was sequenced during a study of CD8 T cells in ankylosing spondylitis. This CDR3 spans 12 amino acids. Trimming cost V 2 bases and J 3 bases, with 6 bases left between them. Per the germline V gene, CDR1 is SGHDT and CDR2 is YYEEEE. TCRdb called the 5' RACE reads again in MiXCR, with one record for every CDR3 protein. The data contain over 100,000 distinct CDR3 sequences, over 10% of them seen just once; the ten biggest clones take up roughly 4.5%. The sample holds many counts of this clonotype. The material sequenced was blood, either unsorted or a sorted T cell fraction (not recorded which). The chain couples TRBV5-6 to TRBJ2-7; possibly TRBD1 for D (5 bases). This TCR derives from a female donor with ankylosing spondylitis or in good health (not recorded which). The DNA of the CDR3 is TGTGCCAGCAGCTTCGACAGCTACGAGCAGTACTTC. It yields the protein CASSFDSYEQYF.